This passage covers 17 T cell receptor beta chains from one sample sequenced in a study of human T cells and chemical hapten exposure. TCRdb called the 5' RACE reads again in MiXCR, with one record for every CDR3 protein. The repertoire includes more than 60,000 distinct CDR3 sequences, 15% of them detected once, and 6.8% sits in the top ten. The total RNA was obtained from whole blood that was not fractionated. These receptors were taken from a female donor in good health.

The chain has TRBV5-1 and TRBJ1-5, with D uncertain. Germline CDR1 and CDR2: SGHRS and YFSETQ. Trimming shortened V by 0 bases and J by 1 base, and 5 bases separated the two germline ends. This CDR3 has 14 residues. The CDR3, as DNA: TGCGCCAGCAGCTTGGGAGGAAGCAATCAGCCCCAGCATTTT. It codes for CASSLGGSNQPQHF.

V usage is TRBV12-3 or TRBV12-4 and J usage is TRBJ2-4, with D possibly matching TRBD2 (6 bases). Trimming cost V 6 bases and J 7 bases, with 19 bases left between them. The CDR3 totals 15 residues. CDR3 DNA: TGTGCCAGCAGGCCCTCCGGGACTCCGAAGAACATTCAGTACTTC. The encoded protein is CASRPSGTPKNIQYF.

V is TRBV7-9 and J is TRBJ2-2; perhaps TRBD2 as D (6 bases). CDR1 is SEHNR, CDR2 FQNEAQ, per germline (reference sequence). The CDR3 totals 15 residues. V was clipped by 1 base and J by 5 bases, with 11 bases between them. In DNA form, the CDR3 reads TGTGCCAGCAGCTTAGTCGGGAGAACGACCGGGGAGCTGTTTTTT. Translating gives CASSLVGRTTGELFF.

This clonotype was counted a few times. The V call is TRBV12-3 or TRBV12-4, the J call TRBJ2-1, with TRBD1 as a possible D gene (6 bases). The ends were cut back, 3 bases at V and 10 bases at J, with 16 bases in the middle. The CDR3 has 14 amino acids. The CDR3 DNA is TGTGCCAGCAGTTTTGGCGATAGGGGGTTCGAGCAGTTCTTC. It yields the protein CASSFGDRGFEQFF.

The chain uses TRBV29-1 and TRBJ2-3, with TRBD2 identical over 13 bases. Germline V gives CDR1 SQVTM, CDR2 ANQGSEA. CDR3 size: 13 residues. Trimming at V came to 6 bases and at J to 4 bases, leaving 1 base not matched to a gene. The CDR3 reads CSVGTSGADTQYF. CDR3 DNA: TGCAGCGTGGGGACTAGCGGGGCAGATACGCAGTATTTT.

This clonotype was seen a handful of times. The chain couples TRBV20-1 to TRBJ2-5; D gene uncertain. The V and J ends lost 0 bases and 3 bases respectively, with 14 bases between them. This CDR3 has 15 amino acids. Germline CDR1 DFQATT, CDR2 SNEGSKA (reference sequence). CDR3 DNA: TGCAGTGCTAGAGAGGCCCGATCGGGTAAAGAGACCCAGTACTTC. Residues: CSAREARSGKETQYF.

In this sample, this clonotype turned up many times. V gene TRBV20-1 combines with J gene TRBJ1-5; D gene uncertain. Looked up from germline, CDR1 is DFQATT and CDR2 is SNEGSKA (reference sequence). The V end was cut by 4 bases, the J end by 7 bases, with 17 bases between. The CDR3 contains 14 residues. The CDR3 DNA reads as TGCAGTGCTATTCCGGACCGCGGGATCCAGCCCCAGCATTTT. Translated: CSAIPDRGIQPQHF.

V usage is TRBV2 and J usage is TRBJ1-1, with D possibly being TRBD1 (6 bases). Looked up from germline, CDR1 is SNHLY and CDR2 is FYNNEI. Between the trimmed V and J ends, which lost 7 bases and 3 bases, there was a span of 12 bases. The CDR3 length is 13 residues. The CDR3 DNA reads as TGTGCCAGCATTCGACAGGCAGACACTGAAGCTTTCTTT. It yields the protein CASIRQADTEAFF.

The chain carries TRBV2 and TRBJ1-4; TRBD1 aligns across 9 bases. The CDR3 has 15 amino acids. From germline, CDR1 is SNHLY and CDR2 FYNNEI. V lost 6 bases, J lost 3 bases, and 5 bases stayed unmatched. The CDR3 sequence: CASRDRGRANEKLFF. DNA for the CDR3: TGTGCCAGCAGGGACAGGGGTCGAGCTAATGAAAAACTGTTTTTT.

This clonotype was detected a few times. The chain is built from TRBV12-3 or TRBV12-4 and TRBJ2-7, with a tentative D call TRBD2 (6 bases). This CDR3 region has 11 residues. V gave up 4 bases and J gave up 6 bases, with 7 bases separating them. The CDR3 protein is CASSWGLEQYF. The CDR3 DNA reads TGTGCCAGCAGTTGGGGACTCGAGCAGTACTTC.

This clonotype was seen more than once but under ten times. The chain employs TRBV19 and TRBJ2-5, with no clear D. V lost 2 bases and J 0 bases, leaving 16 bases between the germline ends. There are 17 residues in the CDR3. CDR1 and CDR2 (germline): LNHDA, SQIVND (reference sequence). The CDR3 loop reads CASSILSDPTNQETQYF. CDR3 coding DNA: TGTGCCAGTAGTATACTATCGGACCCAACCAACCAAGAGACCCAGTACTTC. Filled out from reference TRBV19 and TRBJ2-5, the complete variable domain reads DGGITQSPKYLFRKEGQNVTLSCEQNLNHDAMYWYRQDPGQGLRLIYYSQIVNDFQKGDIAEGYSVSREKKESFPLTVTSAQKNPTAFYLCASSILSDPTNQETQYFGPGTRLLVL.

There are a few counts of this clonotype. The CDR3, as DNA: TGCAGTGCTAGAGGGAACAGGTTGGCGAATCAGCCCCAGCATTTT. It specifies CSARGNRLANQPQHF. The J gene is TRBJ1-5, the V gene TRBV20-1; the D gene is possibly TRBD1 (5 bases). The CDR3 loop spans 15 amino acids. Germline V gives CDR1 DFQATT, CDR2 SNEGSKA (reference sequence). Between the trimmed V and J ends, which lost 1 base and 4 bases, there was a span of 14 bases.

In this sample, this clonotype turned up a few times. J is TRBJ1-1 and V is TRBV18, with D tentatively TRBD1 (5 bases). Germline V gene lookup returns CDR1 KGHSH and CDR2 LQKENI. CDR3 length: 15 residues. The germline V and J ends were trimmed by 3 bases and 10 bases, with 21 bases remaining between them. The CDR3 here is CASSPSPGGEVTAFF. DNA of the CDR3: TGTGCCAGCTCACCGTCACCTGGGGGGGAGGTAACAGCTTTCTTT.

This clonotype has a handful of counts. This chain links TRBV6-5 with TRBJ1-5; 8 nucleotides line up with TRBD1. Germline CDR1 reads MNHEY; CDR2 reads SVGAGI. This CDR3 has 15 residues. J was trimmed by 0 bases and V by 6 bases; bases with no gene match: 4. CDR3 amino acids: CASRRTGTSNQPQHF. For the CDR3, the DNA is TGTGCCAGCAGGCGGACAGGGACTAGCAATCAGCCCCAGCATTTT.

This clonotype was counted between two and nine times. The V gene is TRBV12-5, the J gene TRBJ2-3; 12 positions match TRBD2. The CDR3 contains 15 residues. Germline CDR1 reads LGHNT; CDR2 reads FRNRAP. V was pared by 5 bases and J by 2 bases, with 2 bases of the junction left unmatched. The CDR3: CASGGLAGFTDTQYF. CDR3 DNA: TGTGCTAGTGGTGGACTAGCGGGATTCACAGATACGCAGTATTTT.

This clonotype was detected a few times. CDR3 sequence: CAIRISGRGPDTQYF. Written as DNA, the CDR3 is TGTGCCATCAGAATTAGCGGAAGGGGGCCAGATACGCAGTATTTT. The chain uses TRBV10-3 and TRBJ2-3, with D possibly TRBD1 on 7 matching bases. The CDR3 has 15 amino acids. With 6 bases removed from V and 4 bases from J, the gap between germline ends came to 17 bases. CDR1 is ENHRY, CDR2 SYGVKD, per germline.

This clonotype was seen ten or more times. V and J are TRBV10-3 and TRBJ2-1; D is tentatively TRBD1 or TRBD2 (5 bases each). The CDR3 length is 11 residues. Per germline, CDR1 ENHRY and CDR2 SYGVKD. Trimming pared 4 bases from V and 10 bases from J, leaving 8 bases between. The CDR3 protein is CAISGGKEQFF. For the CDR3, the DNA is TGTGCCATCAGTGGGGGGAAGGAGCAGTTCTTC.